The present T cell receptor beta chain was sequenced within a study of blood T cell repertoires in COVID-19. CDR1 and CDR2 (germline): SNHLY, FYNNEI. The V end was cut by 2 bases, the J end by 1 base, with 14 bases between. The CDR3 has 17 amino acids. Sequenced by immunoSEQ multiplex PCR; TCRdb stores in-frame clones only, minus some. Counted here are some 350,000 clones, around 91% occurring once; the ten biggest clones make up 6.5%. This clonotype originated in a man aged 18 to 35 with active or convalescent COVID-19. Source material: peripheral blood. The V and J genes are TRBV2 and TRBJ2-2; D is perhaps TRBD1 (5 bases). In DNA form, the CDR3 reads TGTGCCAGCAGTGAAATTTGGCAGGGAAAGAACACCGGGGAGCTGTTTTTT. It yields the protein CASSEIWQGKNTGELFF.